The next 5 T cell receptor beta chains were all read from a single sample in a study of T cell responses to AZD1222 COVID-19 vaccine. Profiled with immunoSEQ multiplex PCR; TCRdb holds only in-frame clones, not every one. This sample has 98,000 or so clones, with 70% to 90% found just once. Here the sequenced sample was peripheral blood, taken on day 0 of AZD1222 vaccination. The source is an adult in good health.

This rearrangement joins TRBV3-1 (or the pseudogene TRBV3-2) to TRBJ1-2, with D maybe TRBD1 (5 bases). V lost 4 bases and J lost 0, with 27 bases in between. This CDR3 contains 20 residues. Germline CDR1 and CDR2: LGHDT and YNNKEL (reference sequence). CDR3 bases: TGTGCCAGCAGCCCCGCTTCCCGATTGATGGGGGGACCAACTAACTATGGCTACACCTTC. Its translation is CASSPASRLMGGPTNYGYTF.

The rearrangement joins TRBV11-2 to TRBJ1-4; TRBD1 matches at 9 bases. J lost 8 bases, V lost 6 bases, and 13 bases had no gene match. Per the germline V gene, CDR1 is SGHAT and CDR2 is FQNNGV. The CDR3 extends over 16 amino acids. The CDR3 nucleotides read TGTGCCAGCAGTCGTAGGACCGGGACAGGGTACGAAAAACTGTTTTTT. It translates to CASSRRTGTGYEKLFF.

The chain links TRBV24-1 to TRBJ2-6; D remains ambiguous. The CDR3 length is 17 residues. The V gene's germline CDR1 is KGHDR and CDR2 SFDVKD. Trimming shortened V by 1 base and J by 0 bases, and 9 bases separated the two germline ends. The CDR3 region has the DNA TGTGCCACCAGTGATTTCGCAGAGTACTCTGGGGCCAACGTCCTGACTTTC. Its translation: CATSDFAEYSGANVLTF.

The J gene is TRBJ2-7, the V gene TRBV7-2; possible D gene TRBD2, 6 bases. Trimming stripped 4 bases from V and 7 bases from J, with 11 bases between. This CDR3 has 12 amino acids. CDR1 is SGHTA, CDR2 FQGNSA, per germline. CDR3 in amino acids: CASSSQAGEQYF. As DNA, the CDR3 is TGTGCCAGCAGCTCACAGGCGGGGGAGCAGTACTTC.

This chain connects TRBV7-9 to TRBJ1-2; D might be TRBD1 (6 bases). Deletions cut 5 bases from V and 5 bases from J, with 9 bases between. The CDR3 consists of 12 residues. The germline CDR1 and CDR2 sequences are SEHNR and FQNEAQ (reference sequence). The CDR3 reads CASSGGTYGYTF. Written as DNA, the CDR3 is TGTGCCAGCAGCGGCGGGACATATGGCTACACCTTC.